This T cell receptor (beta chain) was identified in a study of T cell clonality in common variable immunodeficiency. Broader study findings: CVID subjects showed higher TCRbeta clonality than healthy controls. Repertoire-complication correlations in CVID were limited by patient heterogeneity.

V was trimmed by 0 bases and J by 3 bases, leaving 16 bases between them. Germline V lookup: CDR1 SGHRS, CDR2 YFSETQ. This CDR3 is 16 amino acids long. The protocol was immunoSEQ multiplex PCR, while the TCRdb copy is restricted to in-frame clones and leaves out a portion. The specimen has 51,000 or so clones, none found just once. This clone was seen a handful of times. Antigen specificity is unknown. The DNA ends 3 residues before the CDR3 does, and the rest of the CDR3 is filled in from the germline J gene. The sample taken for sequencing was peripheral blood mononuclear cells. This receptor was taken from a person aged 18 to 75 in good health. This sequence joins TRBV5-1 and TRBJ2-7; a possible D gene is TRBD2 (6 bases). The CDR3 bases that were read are TGCGCCAGCAGCTTGGATTTACGCAGGGAGGACTACGAG. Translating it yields CASSLDLRREDYE. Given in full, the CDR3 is CASSLDLRREDYEQYF.